This TCR beta chain was captured in a study of cytomegalovirus exposure and HLA in healthy donors. Study observations and caveats: Within an earlier analysis, most TCR beta V segments proved productive either about 90% or about 30% of the time. The investigators catalogued 150 or so TCR beta chains as cytomegalovirus-associated.

It was with 60 Vbeta and 13 Jbeta primers that the PCR ran. Produced via immunoSEQ multiplex PCR; TCRdb's table is partial and in-frame only. Among over 200,000 clones listed, roughly 70% were seen once. With 7 bases clipped from V and 5 bases from J, the junction kept 11 bases outside the gene matches. This CDR3 has 15 residues. Germline V lookup: CDR1 MNHEY, CDR2 SVGAGI. This clone was seen just once. Antigen: not known. The chain uses TRBV6-5 and TRBJ1-2; 9 bases agree with TRBD1. The origin of this receptor is a woman in her 30s in good health and CMV-seronegative. Material: PBMCs. For the CDR3, the DNA is TGTGCCAGCAACGAGGGACAGGGTCCGGGATATGGCTACACCTTC. Translated: CASNEGQGPGYGYTF.